The clone carrying this T cell receptor beta chain has just a few counts. Antigen: not known. Using immunoSEQ multiplex PCR, the repertoire was profiled, and TCRdb retains in-frame clones only, with some absent. The sample lists 35,000 to 40,000 clones, 79% occurring once. This entry is derived from a study of PD-1 blockade in mismatch repair-deficient tumors. About the research overall: Patients had eleven to twelve mismatch repair-deficient cancer types and were previously treated and progressing. Study conclusions and caveats: Rapid post-treatment expansion, then contraction, generally preceding radiologic response, marked tumor-resident clones.

Deletions cut 2 bases from V and 5 bases from J, with 15 bases between. The germline CDR1 and CDR2 sequences are MNHNS and SASEGT. The CDR3 loop spans 16 amino acids. Every patient had mismatch repair deficiency by PCR or immunohistochemistry. TCRs were sequenced from three patients responding to pembrolizumab. The clonotype originates from an adult with mismatch repair-deficient cancer. Sequencing was performed on peripheral blood, taken 4 weeks after starting pembrolizumab. The V gene is TRBV6-1, the J gene TRBJ2-2, with a possible D match to TRBD1 (6 bases). The CDR3 DNA reads as TGTGCCAGCAGTGAATGGATTGGGACACCGACCGGGGAGCTGTTTTTT. It codes for CASSEWIGTPTGELFF.